The 27 T cell receptor beta chains below were found in one sample sequenced in a study of T cell clones after liver transplantation. Using immunoSEQ multiplex PCR, the repertoire was profiled, and TCRdb retains in-frame clones only, with some absent. The sample lists tens of thousands of clones; roughly 90% were seen once. Sequencing used CD4+ T cells from blood, obtained before liver transplant. The receptors stem from a human donor who received a liver transplant.

V is TRBV18 and J is TRBJ2-3; TRBD2 matches at 7 bases. CDR1 KGHSH and CDR2 LQKENI come from the germline V gene. The CDR3 contains 16 residues. Trimming took 2 bases from V and 2 from J; bases not matched to a gene: 7. Written as DNA, the CDR3 is TGTGCCAGCTCACCATTGGGAGGGTCCCTCACAGATACGCAGTATTTT. Its protein is CASSPLGGSLTDTQYF.

The J gene is TRBJ2-1, the V gene TRBV27; D gene uncertain. This CDR3 spans 14 amino acids. Germline CDR1 reads MNHEY; CDR2 reads SMNVEV (reference sequence). With 11 bases removed from V and 9 bases from J, the gap between germline ends came to 23 bases. CDR3 sequence (DNA): TGTGCCCCCCAAACGGAGTCCCAGCTTTGTGAGCAGTTCTTC. Protein sequence: CAPQTESQLCEQFF.

This chain connects TRBV11-2 to TRBJ2-7; 9 nucleotides line up with TRBD1. The CDR3 covers 15 residues. V lost 1 base to trimming and J lost 5 bases; unmatched junction nucleotides: 6. The germline V gene encodes CDR1 SGHAT and CDR2 FQNNGV. CDR3 protein: CASSLVAGQGHEQYF. As DNA, the CDR3 is TGTGCCAGCAGCTTAGTGGCGGGACAGGGCCACGAGCAGTACTTC.

The chain carries TRBV7-2 and TRBJ2-1; 14 nucleotides agree with TRBD2. Germline V gene data show CDR1 as SGHTA and CDR2 as FQGNSA. The junction had 11 bases not matched to a gene; V was cut back by 5 bases and J by 2 bases. The CDR3 extends over 19 amino acids. CDR3 sequence reads: CASSVKRGLAGVPYNEQFF. The CDR3 nucleotides read TGTGCCAGCAGCGTAAAGAGGGGACTAGCGGGAGTTCCCTACAATGAGCAGTTCTTC.

The genes are TRBV6-5 and TRBJ1-1, with 7 positions matching TRBD1. This CDR3 region has 14 residues. Germline values: CDR1 MNHEY, CDR2 SVGAGI. The junction had 9 bases not matched to a gene; V was cut back by 7 bases and J by 4 bases. The CDR3 DNA sequence: TGTGCCAGCACCCCCGTCGGACAGGTCACTGAAGCTTTCTTT. Translated, it gives CASTPVGQVTEAFF.

V usage is TRBV5-5 and J usage is TRBJ2-3; 10 bases are a match to TRBD1. J was trimmed by 7 bases and V by 0 bases; bases with no gene match: 2. Germline values: CDR1 SGHKS, CDR2 YYEKEE (reference sequence). This CDR3 region has 14 residues. This CDR3 reads CASSLGDRGNTQYF. CDR3 nucleotide sequence: TGTGCCAGCAGCTTGGGGGACAGGGGAAATACGCAGTATTTT.

This sequence joins TRBV5-5 and TRBJ1-5; TRBD1 is a possible D gene (5 bases). Trimming shortened V by 4 bases and J by 6 bases, and 17 bases separated the two germline ends. The germline V gene has CDR1 SGHKS and CDR2 YYEKEE (reference sequence). The CDR3 has 15 residues. The CDR3 loop reads CASSQGAGGGQPQHF. The DNA for the CDR3 is TGTGCCAGCAGCCAAGGGGCGGGGGGAGGTCAGCCCCAGCATTTT.

The rearrangement links TRBV29-1 to TRBJ1-2, with 8 nucleotides matching TRBD1. The CDR3 has 14 residues. Trimming cost V 2 bases and J 6 bases; bases outside gene matches: 8. The germline V gene encodes CDR1 SQVTM and CDR2 ANQGSEA. CDR3 residues: CSVEHSRTGNGYTF. The CDR3 DNA is TGCAGCGTTGAACATTCTAGGACAGGGAATGGCTACACCTTC.

The V call is TRBV19, the J call TRBJ2-1; D may be TRBD1 (5 bases). Trimming shortened V by 6 bases and J by 5 bases, and 26 bases separated the two germline ends. The CDR3 is made up of 18 amino acids. Germline-derived CDR1 and CDR2 are LNHDA and SQIVND (reference sequence). DNA for the CDR3: TGTGCCAGTAGAAACTTAGGGGCCCCCTCCCCCCGGGACAATGAGCAGTTCTTC. Protein sequence: CASRNLGAPSPRDNEQFF.

The chain joins TRBV2 to TRBJ1-2, with D possibly TRBD1 on 5 matching bases. V was clipped by 6 bases and J by 2 bases, with 13 bases between them. The CDR3 covers 14 residues. The germline CDR1 and CDR2 sequences are SNHLY and FYNNEI. CDR3 amino acids: CASRQGGTNYGYTF. The CDR3 nucleotides are TGTGCCAGCAGGCAGGGAGGAACCAACTATGGCTACACCTTC.

This clone was observed a single time. The CDR3 DNA reads TGTGCCAGCAGTGAACGGGCCAGGGCGAACACTGAAGCTTTCTTT. This sequence encodes CASSERARANTEAFF. V gene TRBV6-1 combines with J gene TRBJ1-1; the D gene is possibly TRBD1 (5 bases). Trimming shortened V by 2 bases and J by 1 base, and 11 bases separated the two germline ends. Germline values: CDR1 MNHNS, CDR2 SASEGT. The CDR3 totals 15 residues.

There are a few counts of this clone. At one of its ends the junction is not consistent with the germline gene, which may arise from a read error. V and J are TRBV2 and TRBJ2-5; 7 nucleotides line up with TRBD1. This CDR3 spans 15 amino acids. The germline gives CDR1 SNHLY, CDR2 FYNNEI. For the CDR3, the DNA is TGTGCCAGCAGTGATTATGGGGACAGAGATCCTCCGAGGAACTTC. Amino acids: CASSDYGDRDPPRNF.

The chain is built from TRBV19 and TRBJ2-1, with 9 bases aligning to TRBD2. Germline V gene sequence: CDR1 LNHDA, CDR2 SQIVND (reference sequence). Germline trimming cut 5 bases from V and 5 bases from J; bases unmatched to any gene: 7. This CDR3 spans 15 amino acids. The DNA of the CDR3 is TGTGCCAGTAGTGCATATAGCGGGAGCCACAATGAGCAGTTCTTC. Its translation: CASSAYSGSHNEQFF.

This chain joins TRBV10-1 and TRBJ2-7; D is perhaps TRBD1 (5 bases). Germline lookup yields CDR1 WNHNN and CDR2 SYGVQD (reference sequence). The CDR3 is 15 amino acids. Trimming took 0 bases from V and 3 from J, leaving 12 bases between them. In DNA, the CDR3 is TGCGCCAGCAGTGAGTCGGTTGGGGCCCTCTACGAGCAGTACTTC. Translated: CASSESVGALYEQYF.

The V call is TRBV27, the J call TRBJ2-3; D may correspond to TRBD1 or TRBD2 (6 bases each). Germline CDR1 and CDR2: MNHEY and SMNVEV (reference sequence). The V end was cut by 5 bases, the J end by 4 bases, with 10 bases between. The CDR3 runs to 13 residues. The CDR3 DNA follows: TGTGCCAGCAGTCCTCGGGGGCCAGATACGCAGTATTTT. It codes for CASSPRGPDTQYF.

This chain links TRBV5-1 with TRBJ1-3; no definite D call. From germline, CDR1 is SGHRS and CDR2 YFSETQ. The CDR3 length is 14 residues. Trimming cost V 0 bases and J 0 bases, with 4 bases left between them. The CDR3 DNA sequence: TGCGCCAGCAGCTTGGGGAACTCTGGAAACACCATATATTTT. Its protein is CASSLGNSGNTIYF.

This chain connects TRBV7-2 to TRBJ2-7, with TRBD2 matching over 10 bases. Trimming took 3 bases from V and 0 from J; bases not matched to a gene: 8. Germline CDR1 reads SGHTA; CDR2 reads FQGNSA. The CDR3 extends over 17 amino acids. The CDR3 bases are TGTGCCAGCAGCTTTGGAACTAGCGGGGAGAACTCCTACGAGCAGTACTTC. It specifies CASSFGTSGENSYEQYF.

This rearrangement joins TRBV5-6 to TRBJ2-6; D is uncertain. This CDR3 contains 15 residues. CDR1 and CDR2 from the germline V gene are SGHDT and YYEEEE. Trimming shortened V by 4 bases and J by 1 base, and 9 bases separated the two germline ends. CDR3 sequence (DNA): TGTGCCAGCAGCCCCCCCGGATCTGGGGCCAACGTCCTGACTTTC. This gives the protein CASSPPGSGANVLTF.

This chain connects TRBV7-9 to TRBJ1-2; 8 nucleotides match TRBD1. Germline CDR1 SEHNR, CDR2 FQNEAQ (reference sequence). CDR3 length: 14 residues. The ends lost 5 bases at V and 3 bases at J; junction bases unmatched: 5. The CDR3 region is CASSRPGQDYGYTF. The CDR3 region has the DNA TGTGCCAGCAGCCGCCCGGGACAGGACTATGGCTACACCTTC. Based on the CDR3 plus reference TRBV7-9 and TRBJ1-2, the full variable domain is DTGVSQNPRHKITKRGQNVTFRCDPISEHNRLYWYRQTLGQGPEFLTYFQNEAQLEKSRLLSDRFSAERPKGSFSTLEIQRTEQGDSAMYLCASSRPGQDYGYTFGSGTRLTVV.

J is TRBJ2-5 and V is TRBV7-2; 11 bases map to TRBD1. This CDR3 spans 15 amino acids. Germline lookup yields CDR1 SGHTA and CDR2 FQGNSA. Germline trimming cut 3 bases from V and 4 bases from J; bases unmatched to any gene: 4. The DNA of the CDR3 is TGTGCCAGCAGCTTGGTCGGGACAGGGGGAGAGACCCAGTACTTC. Its protein is CASSLVGTGGETQYF.

The J gene is TRBJ2-3, the V gene TRBV5-1; TRBD2 agrees at 8 bases. This CDR3 region has 15 residues. Per germline, CDR1 SGHRS and CDR2 YFSETQ. J gave up 1 base and V 4 bases, and 5 bases lay outside the gene matches. DNA of the CDR3: TGCGCCAGCAGCCCGTTCGGGGGGGGCACAGATACGCAGTATTTT. It is translated as CASSPFGGGTDTQYF.

The chain employs TRBV6-1 and TRBJ1-4; the match to TRBD1 covers 7 bases. This CDR3 has 14 residues. In germline, CDR1 is MNHNS, CDR2 SASEGT. Trimming cost V 0 bases and J 8 bases; bases outside gene matches: 3. The DNA for the CDR3 is TGTGCCAGCAGTGAAGCAAGGGGGCGCGAAAAACTGTTTTTT. Protein: CASSEARGREKLFF.

The chain is built from TRBV4-2 and TRBJ1-1, with D possibly being TRBD1 (5 bases). The CDR3 loop spans 14 amino acids. Trimming took 0 bases from V and 4 from J, leaving 9 bases between them. In germline, CDR1 is LGHNA, CDR2 YNFKEQ. CDR3 sequence reads: CASSQDPGVTEAFF. The CDR3 coding sequence is TGTGCCAGCAGCCAAGATCCGGGGGTCACTGAAGCTTTCTTT.

The gene calls are TRBV7-9 and TRBJ1-2; D may be TRBD1 (5 bases). The CDR3 is 14 amino acids. Germline CDR1 SEHNR, CDR2 FQNEAQ (reference sequence). V gave up 5 bases and J gave up 3 bases, with 13 bases separating them. The CDR3, as DNA: TGTGCCAGCAGCACGACAGCCAACTACTATGGCTACACCTTC. It specifies CASSTTANYYGYTF.

The chain recombines TRBV25-1 with TRBJ2-2, with D possibly matching TRBD1 (5 bases). Per germline, CDR1 MGHDK and CDR2 SYGVNS. The CDR3 contains 15 residues. V lost 4 bases, J lost 4 bases, and 13 bases lay in between. The CDR3 region has the DNA TGTGCCAGCAGTGCCCCCGCGACAGTCACCGGGGAGCTGTTTTTT. Translated: CASSAPATVTGELFF.

The chain combines TRBV5-1 with TRBJ1-1, with a tentative D call TRBD1 (6 bases). The CDR3 has 18 residues. V was shortened by 0 bases and J by 0 bases, with 18 bases between the two germline ends. Germline V gene lookup returns CDR1 SGHRS and CDR2 YFSETQ. The DNA for the CDR3 is TGCGCCAGCAGCTTGGGGGCTCAGGGGACGATTCTGAACACTGAAGCTTTCTTT. It specifies CASSLGAQGTILNTEAFF.

This clone has a single count. The chain employs TRBV2 and TRBJ2-6; D is unresolved. The CDR3 sequence is 19 residues long. V shed 5 bases and J shed 0 bases, with 20 bases lying between them. The germline gives CDR1 SNHLY, CDR2 FYNNEI. The CDR3 loop reads CASSSPLPAVPSGANVLTF. CDR3 DNA: TGTGCCAGCAGTTCCCCACTTCCGGCAGTCCCCTCTGGGGCCAACGTCCTGACTTTC.